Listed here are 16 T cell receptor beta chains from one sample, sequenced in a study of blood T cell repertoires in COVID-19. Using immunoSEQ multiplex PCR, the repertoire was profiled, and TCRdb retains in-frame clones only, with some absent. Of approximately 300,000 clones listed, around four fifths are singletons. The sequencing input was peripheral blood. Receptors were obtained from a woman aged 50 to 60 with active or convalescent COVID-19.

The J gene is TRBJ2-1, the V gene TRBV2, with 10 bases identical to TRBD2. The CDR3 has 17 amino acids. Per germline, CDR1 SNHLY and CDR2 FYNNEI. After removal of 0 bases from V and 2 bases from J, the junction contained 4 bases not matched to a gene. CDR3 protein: CASSEALLAGTYNEQFF. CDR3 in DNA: TGTGCCAGCAGTGAAGCGCTACTAGCGGGAACCTACAATGAGCAGTTCTTC.

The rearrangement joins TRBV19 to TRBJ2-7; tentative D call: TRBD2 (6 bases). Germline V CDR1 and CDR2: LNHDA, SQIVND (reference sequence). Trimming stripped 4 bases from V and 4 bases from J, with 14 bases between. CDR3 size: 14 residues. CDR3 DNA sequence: TGTGCCAGTAGTAGGCCGGGAGAGCGGTACGAGCAGTACTTC. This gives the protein CASSRPGERYEQYF.

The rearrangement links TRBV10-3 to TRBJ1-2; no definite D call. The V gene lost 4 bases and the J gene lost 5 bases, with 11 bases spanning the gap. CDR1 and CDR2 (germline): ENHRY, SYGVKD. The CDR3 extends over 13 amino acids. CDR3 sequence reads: CAISVETPYGYTF. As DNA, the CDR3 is TGTGCCATCAGTGTCGAGACACCTTATGGCTACACCTTC.

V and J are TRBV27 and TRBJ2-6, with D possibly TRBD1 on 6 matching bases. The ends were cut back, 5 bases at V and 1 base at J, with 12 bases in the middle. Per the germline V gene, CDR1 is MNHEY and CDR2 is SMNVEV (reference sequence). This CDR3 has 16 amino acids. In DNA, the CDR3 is TGTGCCAGCAGTCCTCAAACAGGGTCTGGGGCCAACGTCCTGACTTTC. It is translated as CASSPQTGSGANVLTF.

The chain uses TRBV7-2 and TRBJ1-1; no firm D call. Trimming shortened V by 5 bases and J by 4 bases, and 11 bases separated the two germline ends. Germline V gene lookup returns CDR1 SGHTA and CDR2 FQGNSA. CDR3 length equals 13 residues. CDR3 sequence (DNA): TGTGCCAGCAGCCCTGGGCAAGGCACTGAAGCTTTCTTT. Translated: CASSPGQGTEAFF. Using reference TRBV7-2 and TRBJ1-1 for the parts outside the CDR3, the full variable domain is GAGVSQSPSNKVTEKGKDVELRCDPISGHTALYWYRQSLGQGLEFLIYFQGNSAPDKSGLPSDRFSAERTGGSVSTLTIQRTQQEDSAVYLCASSPGQGTEAFFGQGTRLTVV.

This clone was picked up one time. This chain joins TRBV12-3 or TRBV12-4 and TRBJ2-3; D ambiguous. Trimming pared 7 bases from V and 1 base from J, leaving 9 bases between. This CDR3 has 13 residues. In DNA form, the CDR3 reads TGTGCCAGCACCTTGCCAGGCACAGATACGCAGTATTTT. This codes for CASTLPGTDTQYF.

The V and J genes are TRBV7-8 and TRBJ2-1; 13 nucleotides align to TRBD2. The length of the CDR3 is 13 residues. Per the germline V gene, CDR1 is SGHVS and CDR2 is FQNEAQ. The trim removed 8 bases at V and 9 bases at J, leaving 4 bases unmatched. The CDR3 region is CASGLAGVGEQFF. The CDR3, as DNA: TGTGCCAGCGGACTAGCGGGAGTCGGTGAGCAGTTCTTC.

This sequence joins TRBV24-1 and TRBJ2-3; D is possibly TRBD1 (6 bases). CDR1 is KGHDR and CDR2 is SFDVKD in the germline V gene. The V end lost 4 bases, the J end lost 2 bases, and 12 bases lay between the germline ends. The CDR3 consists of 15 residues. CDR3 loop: CATSDLDRNTDTQYF. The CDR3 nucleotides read TGTGCCACCAGTGACCTGGACAGAAACACAGATACGCAGTATTTT.

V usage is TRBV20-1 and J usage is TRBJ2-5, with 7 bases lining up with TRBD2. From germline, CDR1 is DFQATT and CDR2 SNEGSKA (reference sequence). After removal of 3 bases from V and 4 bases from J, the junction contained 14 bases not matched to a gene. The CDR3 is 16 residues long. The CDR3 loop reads CSASGGGTALRETQYF. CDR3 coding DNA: TGCAGTGCTAGTGGGGGGGGGACTGCTTTGAGAGAGACCCAGTACTTC.

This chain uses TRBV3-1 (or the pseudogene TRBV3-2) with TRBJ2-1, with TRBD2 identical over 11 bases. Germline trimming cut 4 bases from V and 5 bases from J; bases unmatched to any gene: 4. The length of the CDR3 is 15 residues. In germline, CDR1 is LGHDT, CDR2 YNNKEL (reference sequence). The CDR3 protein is CASSLGTSGHNEQFF. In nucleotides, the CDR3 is TGTGCCAGCAGCCTCGGGACTAGCGGACACAATGAGCAGTTCTTC.

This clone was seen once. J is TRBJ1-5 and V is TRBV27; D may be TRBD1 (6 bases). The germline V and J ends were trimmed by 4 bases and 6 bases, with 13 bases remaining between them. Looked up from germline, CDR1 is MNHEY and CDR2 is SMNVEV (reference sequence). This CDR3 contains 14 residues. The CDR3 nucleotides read TGTGCCAGCAGTTCTCCCCTCAGGGGTCAGCCCCAGCATTTT. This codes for CASSSPLRGQPQHF.

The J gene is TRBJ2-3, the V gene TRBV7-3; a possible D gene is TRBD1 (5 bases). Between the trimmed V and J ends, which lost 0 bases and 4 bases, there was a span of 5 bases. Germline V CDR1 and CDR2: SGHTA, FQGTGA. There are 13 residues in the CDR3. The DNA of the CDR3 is TGTGCCAGCAGCTTAACAGGGGCAGATACGCAGTATTTT. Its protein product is CASSLTGADTQYF.

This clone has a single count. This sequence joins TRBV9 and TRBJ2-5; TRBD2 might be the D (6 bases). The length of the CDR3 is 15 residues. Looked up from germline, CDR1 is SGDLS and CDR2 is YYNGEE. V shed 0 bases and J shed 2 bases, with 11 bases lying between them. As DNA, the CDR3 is TGTGCCAGCAGCGTAGAGGGACTCCTACAAGAGACCCAGTACTTC. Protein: CASSVEGLLQETQYF.

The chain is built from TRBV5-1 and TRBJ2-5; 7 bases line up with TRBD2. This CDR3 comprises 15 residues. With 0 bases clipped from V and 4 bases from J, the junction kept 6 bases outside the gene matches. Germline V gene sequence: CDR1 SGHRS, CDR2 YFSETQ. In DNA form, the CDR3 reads TGCGCCAGCAGCTTGGATGGGACTAATCTAGAGACCCAGTACTTC. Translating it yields CASSLDGTNLETQYF.

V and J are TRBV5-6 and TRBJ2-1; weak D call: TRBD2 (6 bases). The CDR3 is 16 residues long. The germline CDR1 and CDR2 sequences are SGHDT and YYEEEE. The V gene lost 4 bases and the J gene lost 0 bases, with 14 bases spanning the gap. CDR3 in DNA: TGTGCCAGCAGCCCCCCGGGAGTTTGCTCCTACAATGAGCAGTTCTTC. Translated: CASSPPGVCSYNEQFF.

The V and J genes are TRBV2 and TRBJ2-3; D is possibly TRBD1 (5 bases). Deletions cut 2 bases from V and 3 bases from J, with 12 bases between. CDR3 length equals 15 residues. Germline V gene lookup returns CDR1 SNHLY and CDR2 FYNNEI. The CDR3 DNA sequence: TGTGCCAGCAGTGAACTTAGGGGAAGTACAGATACGCAGTATTTT. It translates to CASSELRGSTDTQYF.